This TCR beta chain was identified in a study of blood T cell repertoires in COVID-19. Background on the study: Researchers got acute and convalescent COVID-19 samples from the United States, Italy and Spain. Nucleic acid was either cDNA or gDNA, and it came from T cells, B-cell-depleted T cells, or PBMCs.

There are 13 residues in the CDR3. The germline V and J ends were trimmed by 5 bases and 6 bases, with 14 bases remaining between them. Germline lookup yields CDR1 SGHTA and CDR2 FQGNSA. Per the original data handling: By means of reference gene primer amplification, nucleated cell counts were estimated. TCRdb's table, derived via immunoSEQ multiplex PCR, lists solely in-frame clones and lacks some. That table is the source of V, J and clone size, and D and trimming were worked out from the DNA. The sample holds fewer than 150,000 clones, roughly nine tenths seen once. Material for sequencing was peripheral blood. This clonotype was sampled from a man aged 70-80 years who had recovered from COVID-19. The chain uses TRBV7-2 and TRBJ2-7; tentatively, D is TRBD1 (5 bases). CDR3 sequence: CASSPRQPGEQYF. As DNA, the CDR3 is TGTGCCAGCAGCCCTAGACAGCCCGGCGAGCAGTACTTC.